This T cell receptor (beta chain) was recovered during a study of blood T cell repertoires in COVID-19 (dated by TCRdb to 2018 to 2020). About the full investigation: The collaborator samples originated in the United States, Italy and Spain and spanned the acute and convalescent phases of COVID-19. The prospective study material was composed of cDNA or gDNA derived from T cells, B-cell-depleted T cells, or PBMCs. The dataset comprised deeply sampled blood TCRbeta repertoires from subjects exposed to, actively infected with, or recovered from COVID-19. The repertoires were released in a freely available public database meant as a resource for research on the immune response to SARS-CoV-2. The samples were drawn from two sources: the first 160 participants of the ongoing ImmuneRACE study, and approximately 1,300 subjects contributed by 6 global collaborators. Nearly every sample came with metadata listing a de-identified subject ID, COVID-19 status, age in years and sex. Where available, HLA class I and class II types were obtained from metadata supplied by the sample provider rather than from assay-based typing.

TCRbeta CDR3 regions were amplified from genomic DNA by means of the immunoSEQ Assay, a bias-controlled multiplex PCR. Turning to the authors' computational methods: Within the assay, amplification of reference gene primers was used to estimate how many nucleated cells each sample contained. Sequence reads were collapsed and filtered to measure the absolute abundance of every unique TCRbeta CDR3 rearrangement. For each sample, productive Simpson clonality was calculated as the square root of Simpson's diversity index over productive rearrangements. In its TCRdb copy, this immuneACCESS table keeps in-frame sequences only and misses some clones. Where compared with another copy, unresolved V genes explain less than half of these, and the others have no known cause. The DNA was the basis for D and trimming; V, J and clone size are from that table. The sample data list roughly 11,000 clones, and 70% to 75% of these were observed just once. The biggest ten clones account for just over 6% of the sample.

At one collaborating source in Seattle, patients were enrolled during active infection and were followed longitudinally through the course of disease. Each collaborating institution followed its own protocols to collect whole blood in K2EDTA tubes. For TCRbeta analysis, collaborators shipped samples as frozen whole blood, isolated PBMCs, or DNA extracted from either of those sample types. The germline V gene gives CDR1 as LGHNA and CDR2 as YNFKEQ. V lost 4 bases and J lost 8 bases, and the count of bases not matched to a germline gene is 9. Its CDR3 holds 16 amino acids, cysteine through phenylalanine. Of all the DNA, just the CDR3 is kept, 48 bases in frame from base 1. This clone was seen a few times. The antigen it recognizes is unknown. Base qualities were left out, and no much larger clone turns up one base away. What the work shows at the level of the full study, not this receptor alone: The quantity of clinical and demographic metadata differed by source and by participant and was supplied without curation.

The origin of this receptor is a man between 60 and 70 years old with COVID-19, enrolled during active disease. The source material was peripheral blood. The chain is assembled from TRBV4-2 and TRBJ2-1, with 12 central nucleotides matching TRBD2. The DNA reads as follows: TGTGCCAGCAGCCGATCGGGACTAGCGGGTTCCCATGAGCAGTTCTTC. It translates as CASSRSGLAGSHEQFF.